This TCR beta chain was sequenced during a study of cytomegalovirus exposure and HLA in healthy donors. Whole-study findings and limits: HLA-A and HLA-B allele assignments for most subjects were reportedly predicted accurately using TCR beta sequences. Most observed TCR sequences were rare, whereas some public TCRs were detected in many donors. There were fewer than 200 TCR beta chains listed as cytomegalovirus-associated.

This clone occurred once. Its antigen is unidentified. The PCR had 60 Vbeta and 13 Jbeta primers. Per the original data handling: In a later analysis, the count reached roughly 80 million unique TCR beta chains, with roughly 11 million shared. TCRdb's copy holds only in-frame clones and misses some; the assay was immunoSEQ multiplex PCR. V, J and clone size reflect that table, while D and trimming were determined from the DNA. The sample includes 86,000 or so clones, more than 75% of them seen just once. The CDR3 is made up of 15 amino acids. Germline-derived CDR1 and CDR2 are SGHKS and YYEKEE (reference sequence). V shed 4 bases and J 3 bases; nucleotides not matched to a gene: 10.

The V call is TRBV5-5, the J call TRBJ2-7, with TRBD2 matching over 7 bases. Sequences were obtained from PBMCs. The clonotype comes from a woman in her thirties or forties in good health and CMV-seropositive. The CDR3 here is CASSPAAPGGYEQYF. CDR3 in DNA: TGTGCCAGCAGCCCGGCGGCGCCGGGAGGCTACGAGCAGTACTTC.